This T cell receptor (beta chain) emerged from a study of blood T cell repertoires in COVID-19. As processed by the authors: Amplification from reference gene primers served as the basis for estimated nucleated cell counts. Sequencing was performed with immunoSEQ multiplex PCR; in TCRdb, only in-frame clones are kept and a portion is missing. The DNA was the basis for D and trimming; V, J and clone size are from that table. The sample consists of fewer than 300,000 clones, about nine tenths of them appearing once. This receptor was taken from a woman between 25 and 40 years old with COVID-19, enrolled during active disease. The specimen was peripheral blood.

CDR3 protein: CASSPRTGDEQFF. The CDR3 nucleotides read TGTGCCAGCAGCCCGAGGACAGGGGATGAGCAGTTCTTC. This chain connects TRBV7-9 to TRBJ2-1; 9 nucleotides line up with TRBD1. This CDR3 has 13 residues. The V gene end was trimmed by 5 bases and the J gene end by 8 bases; junction bases not matched to a gene: 4. The V gene's germline CDR1 is SEHNR and CDR2 FQNEAQ (reference sequence).